A selection of T cell receptor beta chains follows, all from one sample in a study of T cells in Graves' hyperthyroidism and ophthalmopathy. TCRdb re-derived calls from the multiplex PCR reads in MiXCR, one entry per CDR3 protein. The sample lists 500,000 to 800,000 distinct CDR3 sequences; just under 45% were seen once. The specimen sequenced was peripheral blood or thyroid tissue (not recorded which). These receptors came from an adult man with Graves' disease, either hyperthyroidism or ophthalmopathy (not recorded which). Each CDR3 is given with its conserved first and last residue. Fields, in order: J gene, V gene, D gene, clone size, CDR3 protein, CDR3 DNA. A D gene is named only where the DNA matches it firmly. For some rows the clone size is stated as once, few or many, or as a class when expanded; others skip it.

TRBJ1-4,TRBV2,.,.,CASSVEGRNNEKLFF,TGTGCCAGCAGCGTAGAGGGGCGGAATAATGAAAAACTGTTTTTT
TRBJ1-4,TRBV6-1,.,.,CASSQLFF,TGTGCCAGCTCACAACTGTTTTTT
TRBJ2-2,TRBV25-1,TRBD2,.,CASSPTSGKRSGELFF,TGTGCCAGCAGCCCTACTAGCGGGAAGCGTAGCGGGGAGCTGTTTTTT
TRBJ1-6,TRBV25-1,.,.,CASGTHDSPLHF,TGTGCCAGCGGGACGCATGATTCACCCCTCCACTTT
TRBJ2-7,TRBV2,.,.,CASSLGYETGSSYEQYF,TGTGCCAGCAGCTTAGGCTATGAGACAGGAAGCTCCTACGAGCAGTACTTC
TRBJ1-6,TRBV10-3,.,.,CAISELTGANSPLHF,TGTGCCATCAGTGAACTGACAGGCGCGAATTCACCCCTCCACTTT
TRBJ1-5,TRBV24-1,TRBD1,.,CATSFGQGRNQPQHF,TGTGCCACCAGCTTCGGACAGGGTCGGAATCAGCCCCAGCATTTT
TRBJ1-3,TRBV20-1,.,many,CSATFGNTIYF,TGCAGTGCTACTTTCGGAAACACCATATATTTT
TRBJ2-5,TRBV15,.,.,CATSRDAPQTGWETQYF,TGTGCCACCAGCAGAGATGCGCCCCAGACAGGCTGGGAGACCCAGTACTTC
TRBJ1-6,TRBV9,.,many,CASTLSPGNSPLHF,TGTGCCAGCACTTTGTCCCCCGGGAATTCACCCCTCCACTTT
TRBJ1-1,TRBV6-6,TRBD1,.,CASSRQGIDTEAFF,TGTGCCAGCAGTAGACAGGGTATTGACACTGAAGCTTTCTTT
TRBJ2-6,TRBV29-1,.,once,CSVGISGANVLTF,TGCAGCGTTGGAATCTCTGGGGCCAACGTCCTGACTTTC
TRBJ2-2,TRBV2,TRBD2,.,CASSGSSGGAGELFF,TGTGCCAGCAGTGGGTCTAGCGGGGGGGCCGGGGAGCTGTTTTTT
TRBJ1-6,TRBV2,TRBD1,.,CASRLGGIGSPLHF,TGTGCCAGCCGGTTAGGGGGCATTGGTTCACCCCTCCACTTT
TRBJ1-1,TRBV20-1,.,.,CSAQGSRNTEAFF,TGCAGTGCCCAAGGTTCTCGGAACACTGAAGCTTTCTTT
TRBJ2-7,TRBV7-9,TRBD2,.,CASRSGTSGKDEQYF,TGTGCCAGCAGATCCGGGACTAGCGGGAAGGACGAGCAGTACTTC
TRBJ2-7,TRBV7-9,.,many,CASSPGPRDEQYF,TGTGCCAGCAGCCCCGGGCCTCGGGACGAGCAGTACTTC
TRBJ1-1,TRBV25-1,.,many,CASSEYHTGAEAFF,TGTGCCAGCAGTGAATACCACACAGGCGCTGAAGCTTTCTTT
TRBJ2-5,TRBV7-8,TRBD2,few,CASSSGLAGLETQYF,TGTGCCAGCAGCTCGGGACTAGCGGGTCTGGAGACCCAGTACTTC
TRBJ1-5,TRBV10-3,.,few,CASSDPQPQHF,TGTGCCAGCAGTGACCCTCAGCCCCAGCATTTT
TRBJ2-2,TRBV7-2,.,.,CASSLGREFGELFF,TGTGCCAGCAGCTTGGGCAGGGAGTTCGGGGAGCTGTTTTTT
TRBJ1-5,TRBV7-2,.,few,CASSLEGRRANQPQHF,TGTGCCAGCAGCTTAGAAGGTCGCAGGGCTAATCAGCCCCAGCATTTT
TRBJ2-7,TRBV5-4,TRBD1,once,CASSQETGQGTTEQYF,TGCGCCAGCAGCCAAGAAACGGGACAGGGAACCACCGAGCAGTACTTC
TRBJ1-2,TRBV24-1,.,many,CATSDEQGDYGYTF,TGTGCCACCAGTGATGAGCAGGGTGACTATGGCTACACCTTC
TRBJ1-3,TRBV7-9,TRBD1,.,CASSGRDSLMNTIYF,TGTGCCAGCAGCGGCCGGGACAGCCTCATGAACACCATATATTTT
TRBJ1-1,TRBV20-1,TRBD1,few,CSASGQGVNTEAFF,TGCAGTGCTAGTGGGCAGGGGGTGAACACTGAAGCTTTCTTT
TRBJ1-1,TRBV29-1,TRBD1,many,CSVSTGAVGTEAFF,TGCAGCGTTAGTACAGGGGCGGTAGGCACTGAAGCTTTCTTT
TRBJ2-7,TRBV6-6,.,.,CATSDGGDEQYF,TGTGCCACCAGTGACGGGGGCGACGAGCAGTACTTC
TRBJ2-5,TRBV12-3/TRBV12-4,.,.,CASSLGSSRGIETQYF,TGTGCCAGCAGTTTAGGCTCGTCCAGGGGCATAGAGACCCAGTACTTC
TRBJ2-2,TRBV24-1,.,many,CATSDWQGEGYRELFF,TGTGCCACCAGTGATTGGCAGGGCGAAGGTTACCGGGAGCTGTTTTTT
TRBJ1-5,TRBV20-1,.,.,CSAGGGRNQPQHF,TGCAGTGCTGGGGGAGGGCGCAATCAGCCCCAGCATTTT
TRBJ1-3,TRBV2,.,.,CASSEGGGQANTIYF,TGTGCCAGCAGTGAAGGGGGGGGTCAGGCGAACACCATATATTTT
TRBJ1-5,TRBV27,.,many,CASRSGNQPQHF,TGTGCCAGCAGAAGTGGCAATCAGCCCCAGCATTTT
TRBJ1-6,TRBV2,TRBD1,.,CASSPGQGATYNSPLHF,TGTGCCAGCAGCCCGGGACAGGGGGCCACCTATAATTCACCCCTCCACTTT
TRBJ1-4,TRBV14,.,.,CASSQDPPPLRQKLFF,TGTGCCAGCAGCCAAGATCCCCCCCCCTTAAGGCAAAAACTGTTTTTT
TRBJ1-2,TRBV15,TRBD1,once,CATSRLTGDGYTF,TGTGCCACCAGCAGGCTTACAGGGGATGGCTACACCTTC
TRBJ2-7,TRBV9,.,.,CASSLGGWDYEQYF,TGTGCCAGCAGTTTGGGGGGATGGGACTACGAGCAGTACTTC
TRBJ2-5,TRBV7-2,.,.,CASSLALVGTGETQYF,TGTGCCAGCAGCTTAGCGTTGGTCGGCACCGGGGAGACCCAGTACTTC
TRBJ1-1,TRBV7-9,.,many,CASSPFAEAFF,TGTGCCAGCAGCCCGTTTGCTGAAGCTTTCTTT
TRBJ1-5,TRBV9,.,.,CASSIGRDAHQPQHF,TGTGCCAGCAGCATTGGCCGGGACGCCCATCAGCCCCAGCATTTT
TRBJ1-1,TRBV7-3,.,once,CASSYLLAGRDTEAFF,TGTGCCAGCAGTTACTTGTTGGCAGGGCGGGACACTGAAGCTTTCTTT
TRBJ2-7,TRBV12-3/TRBV12-4,.,.,CASSRTPLGYEQYF,TGTGCCAGCAGTCGTACCCCGCTGGGCTACGAGCAGTACTTC
TRBJ1-4,TRBV7-9,.,.,CASSILGGDRNEKLFF,TGTGCCAGCAGCATTCTTGGGGGGGACCGAAATGAAAAACTGTTTTTT
TRBJ2-7,TRBV12-3/TRBV12-4,.,.,CASSYSSPEQYF,TGTGCCAGCAGTTACTCTTCACCTGAGCAGTACTTC
TRBJ2-3,TRBV5-5,TRBD1,.,CASSSSGRGGQEADTQYF,TGTGCCAGCAGCTCCTCGGGCCGTGGGGGACAGGAGGCAGATACGCAGTATTTT
TRBJ1-4,TRBV9,TRBD1,.,CASSVSAGGENEKLFF,TGTGCCAGCAGCGTTTCGGCAGGGGGTGAGAATGAAAAACTGTTTTTT